One sample yielded the 14 T cell receptor beta chains listed below, sequenced in a study of blood T cells in healthy people across ages. A second PCR, run for roughly 7 to 12 cycles, used a sample-barcoded 5' primer plus a J-beta primer mix. TCRdb passed the 5' RACE reads through MiXCR, listing each CDR3 protein once. The table lists about 2 million distinct CDR3 sequences, less than 50% of them singletons. The sample consisted of blood. The source of these receptors is a woman between 40 and 55 years old in good health.

The chain joins TRBV12-3 or TRBV12-4 to TRBJ2-3; perhaps TRBD1 as D (5 bases). Trimming took off 7 bases at V and 0 bases at J, with 14 bases between the two ends. CDR3 length equals 15 residues. In DNA, the CDR3 is TGTGCCAGCACCCAGTCAGGGCTAAGCACAGATACGCAGTATTTT. Amino acids: CASTQSGLSTDTQYF.

V gene TRBV9 combines with J gene TRBJ2-3; 9 positions match TRBD1. This CDR3 has 16 amino acids. Germline CDR1 and CDR2: SGDLS and YYNGEE. J gave up 3 bases and V 3 bases, and 8 bases lay outside the gene matches. The CDR3: CASSASGTGSTDTQYF. The CDR3 region has the DNA TGTGCCAGCAGCGCATCCGGGACAGGGAGTACAGATACGCAGTATTTT.

The chain is built from TRBV6-5 and TRBJ2-3; TRBD2 is a possible D gene (5 bases). Deletions cut 6 bases from V and 6 bases from J, with 10 bases between. The CDR3 runs 12 residues. Germline CDR1 reads MNHEY; CDR2 reads SVGAGI. CDR3 nucleotide sequence: TGTGCCAGCAGCAACGGGAAGGATACGCAGTATTTT. Its translation is CASSNGKDTQYF.

This clonotype was seen a handful of times. The rearrangement joins TRBV7-8 to TRBJ2-3, with TRBD1 matching over 8 bases. The V segment lost 0 bases and the J segment 6 bases; nucleotides outside the gene matches: 11. Germline V lookup: CDR1 SGHVS, CDR2 FQNEAQ. This CDR3 has 17 residues. In DNA form, the CDR3 reads TGTGCCAGCAGCTTAGCCGCTGGAAAACAGGGGGAGGATACGCAGTATTTT. Translated: CASSLAAGKQGEDTQYF.

As for this clonotype: Mismatch with germline at one junction end may stem from a read error. The chain joins TRBV24-1 to TRBJ1-1; D gene ambiguous. This CDR3 comprises 13 residues. Germline V gene data show CDR1 as KGHDR and CDR2 as SFDVKD. The CDR3 sequence is CATRERENTEVFF. The CDR3 DNA is TGTGCCACCAGAGAGAGGGAGAACACTGAAGTTTTCTTT.

The chain uses TRBV12-3 or TRBV12-4 and TRBJ2-1; D gene ambiguous. The CDR3 runs to 12 residues. Trimming left V 3 bases short and J 10 bases short, with 10 bases between. CDR3 nucleotide sequence: TGTGCCAGCAGTTTGGGCAACCAAGAGCAGTTCTTC. Translation gives CASSLGNQEQFF.

This clonotype has a handful of counts. V usage is TRBV7-2 and J usage is TRBJ1-5; possible D gene TRBD1, 5 bases. Per germline, CDR1 SGHTA and CDR2 FQGNSA. This CDR3 contains 16 residues. V shed 6 bases and J shed 4 bases, with 19 bases lying between them. In nucleotides, the CDR3 is TGTGCCAGCAGTCGGGACTCATCGAGGTTGAATCAGCCCCAGCATTTT. Amino acids: CASSRDSSRLNQPQHF.

The chain links TRBV7-2 to TRBJ2-1, with TRBD2 as a possible D gene (6 bases). V lost 4 bases, J lost 0 bases, and 16 bases lay in between. This CDR3 has 17 amino acids. The germline gives CDR1 SGHTA, CDR2 FQGNSA. CDR3 nucleotides: TGTGCCAGCAGCTGGGGAGGTCCCGGCCTCTCCTACAATGAGCAGTTCTTC. Translating gives CASSWGGPGLSYNEQFF.

The V call is TRBV7-2, the J call TRBJ2-2; D remains unclear. V was shortened by 2 bases and J by 4 bases, with 8 bases between the two germline ends. Germline CDR1 is SGHTA and CDR2 is FQGNSA. This CDR3 spans 14 amino acids. CDR3 sequence (DNA): TGTGCCAGCAGCTTACGGGCAGCCACCGGGGAGCTGTTTTTT. Translating it yields CASSLRAATGELFF.

The rearrangement joins TRBV29-1 to TRBJ2-1; D may correspond to TRBD1 or TRBD2 (5 bases each). The V end lost 1 base, the J end lost 7 bases, and 5 bases lay between the germline ends. The CDR3 runs to 11 residues. Germline CDR1 is SQVTM and CDR2 is ANQGSEA. The CDR3 spells CSVEGGNEQFF. DNA of the CDR3: TGCAGCGTTGAAGGGGGGAATGAGCAGTTCTTC.

This clonotype has just a few counts. V usage is TRBV11-2 and J usage is TRBJ1-2; maybe TRBD1 (5 bases). The V gene lost 0 bases and the J gene lost 0 bases, with 20 bases spanning the gap. Germline CDR1 and CDR2: SGHAT and FQNNGV. The CDR3 length is 19 residues. The CDR3 protein is CASSLDAHWAGHSNYGYTF. The CDR3 region has the DNA TGTGCCAGCAGCTTAGACGCCCATTGGGCAGGGCATTCTAACTATGGCTACACCTTC.

The chain uses TRBV20-1 and TRBJ2-7; D not certain. The germline V gene has CDR1 DFQATT and CDR2 SNEGSKA (reference sequence). This CDR3 contains 13 residues. Deletions cut 5 bases from V and 6 bases from J, with 17 bases between. CDR3 sequence: CSASRGGNSEQYF. Written as DNA, the CDR3 is TGCAGTGCTTCTCGCGGCGGAAACTCCGAGCAGTACTTC.

The chain carries TRBV10-3 and TRBJ1-2; 8 positions match TRBD1. After removal of 4 bases from V and 12 bases from J, the junction contained 7 bases not matched to a gene. Germline CDR1 and CDR2: ENHRY and SYGVKD. The CDR3 is 12 amino acids. In nucleotides, the CDR3 is TGTGCCATCAGTGGACAGGGGTTGGGCAACACCTTC. It codes for CAISGQGLGNTF.

This clonotype has a handful of counts. The chain joins TRBV7-3 to TRBJ2-1, with unresolved D. Trimming removed 5 bases at V and 1 base at J, with 21 bases between. This CDR3 has 18 amino acids. Germline V gene data show CDR1 as SGHTA and CDR2 as FQGTGA. The CDR3 DNA follows: TGTGCCAGCAGCCCCGAGCCGGAAGGTGGATGGTCCTACAATGAGCAGTTCTTC. Its protein is CASSPEPEGGWSYNEQFF.